A selection of T cell receptor beta chains follows, all from one sample in a study of shared clonotypes between healthy human individuals. The method was immunoSEQ multiplex PCR; TCRdb's version includes in-frame clones alone and lacks a portion of them. The table records 2,500,000 or so clones, 80% to 95% of them present only once. The sequenced sample consisted of naive CD4+ T cells from PBMCs. The receptors were sampled from a man between 18 and 35 years old in good health. Some clones in this sample may be carry-over from other donors' samples. Each CDR3 is given with its conserved first and last residue. The D gene is left open where the match is weak. Clone size is shown for a subset of rows, as once, few, many or a class of expanded clone.

cdr3_aa | cdr3_nt | v_call | cdr3_length | d_call | j_call | clone_size
CASSYRVGTSTYEQYF | TGTGCCAGCAGTTACCGGGTCGGGACATCTACCTACGAGCAGTACTTC | TRBV6-6 | 16 | . | TRBJ2-7 | .
CASSEAGTPMNTEAFF | TGTGCCAGCAGTGAGGCCGGGACGCCTATGAACACTGAAGCTTTCTTT | TRBV6-4 | 16 | . | TRBJ1-1 | .
CAIRGAGAAYEQYF | TGTGCCATCAGGGGCGCGGGAGCCGCCTACGAGCAGTACTTC | TRBV10-3 | 14 | TRBD2 | TRBJ2-7 | .
CASSGSAPEYEQYF | TGTGCCAGCAGTGGGAGCGCCCCGGAATACGAGCAGTACTTC | TRBV2 | 14 | . | TRBJ2-7 | .
CASSFPGQGVQDTQYF | TGCGCCAGCAGCTTTCCGGGACAGGGGGTACAAGATACGCAGTATTTT | TRBV5-1 | 16 | TRBD1 | TRBJ2-3 | .
CASSPTRDSSTYEQYF | TGTGCCAGCTCACCGACTCGGGACAGTTCAACCTACGAGCAGTACTTC | TRBV18 | 16 | TRBD1 | TRBJ2-7 | .
CASSYSASGKLFF | TGTGCCAGCAGTTACTCGGCCTCCGGAAAACTGTTTTTT | TRBV6-6 | 13 | . | TRBJ1-4 | .
CAWSLAGGVNEQFF | TGTGCCTGGAGTTTGGCAGGGGGCGTAAATGAGCAGTTCTTC | TRBV30 | 14 | TRBD1 | TRBJ2-1 | .
CASSWDRGGYEQYF | TGCGCCAGCAGCTGGGACAGGGGTGGCTACGAGCAGTACTTC | TRBV5-1 | 14 | TRBD1 | TRBJ2-7 | .
CASADSLANEKLFF | TGTGCCAGTGCGGACAGTCTGGCTAATGAAAAACTGTTTTTT | TRBV25-1 | 14 | . | TRBJ1-4 | .
CASSLSPASYEQYF | TGTGCCAGCAGTTTATCGCCAGCCTCCTACGAGCAGTACTTC | TRBV27 | 14 | . | TRBJ2-7 | .
CASRSEAWEKLFF | TGTGCCAGCCGTTCCGAGGCTTGGGAAAAACTGTTTTTT | TRBV28 | 13 | . | TRBJ1-4 | .
CASSDRGQDEAFF | TGTGCCAGCAGTGATCGGGGACAGGATGAAGCTTTCTTT | TRBV2 | 13 | TRBD1 | TRBJ1-1 | .
CASSVRGDLGTEAFF | TGTGCCAGCAGCGTGAGGGGGGACCTCGGGACTGAAGCTTTCTTT | TRBV9 | 15 | . | TRBJ1-1 | .
CASSLRGTANTGELFF | TGTGCCAGCAGTTTAAGGGGGACAGCGAACACCGGGGAGCTGTTTTTT | TRBV28 | 16 | TRBD1 | TRBJ2-2 | .
CASSMGLAVEQYF | TGTGCCAGCAGTATGGGACTAGCGGTCGAGCAGTACTTC | TRBV28 | 13 | TRBD2 | TRBJ2-7 | .
CASSGTDGSRYEQYF | TGTGCCAGCTCAGGAACCGACGGATCGCGGTACGAGCAGTACTTC | TRBV18 | 15 | . | TRBJ2-7 | .
CASSRLGSNNQPQHF | TGTGCCAGCAGCCGCCTGGGGAGTAACAATCAGCCCCAGCATTTT | TRBV28 | 15 | . | TRBJ1-5 | .
CASSDASGGETQYF | TGTGCCAGCAGTGATGCGTCAGGGGGAGAGACCCAGTACTTC | TRBV2 | 14 | TRBD1 | TRBJ2-5 | .
CASTPWAISYEQYF | TGCGCCAGCACCCCCTGGGCAATATCCTACGAGCAGTACTTC | TRBV10-1 | 14 | . | TRBJ2-7 | .
CSARGTGLVTF | TGCAGTGCTAGAGGGACAGGGTTAGTTACCTTC | TRBV20-1 | 11 | TRBD1 | TRBJ1-2 | .
CASSPSFVGYYEQYF | TGTGCCAGCAGCCCCAGTTTTGTCGGCTACTACGAGCAGTACTTC | TRBV6-6 | 15 | . | TRBJ2-7 | once
CASSEAGGTAYEQYF | TGTGCCAGCAGTGAAGCAGGCGGGACAGCCTACGAGCAGTACTTC | TRBV2 | 15 | . | TRBJ2-7 | .
CASSLVASQETQYF | TGTGCCAGCAGCTTAGTTGCGTCCCAAGAGACCCAGTACTTC | TRBV7-2 | 14 | . | TRBJ2-5 | .
CASSLDPGFYEQYF | TGTGCCAGCAGTTTAGACCCAGGGTTTTACGAGCAGTACTTC | TRBV28 | 14 | . | TRBJ2-7 | .
CASIPLSGRGRSEQYF | TGTGCCAGCATCCCCTTGTCGGGTAGGGGCCGATCCGAGCAGTACTTC | TRBV28 | 16 | . | TRBJ2-7 | .
CASANRGTRDTQYF | TGTGCCAGCGCTAACAGGGGCACACGAGATACGCAGTATTTT | TRBV11-2 | 14 | TRBD1 | TRBJ2-3 | .
CSATRTGGDGYTF | TGCAGCGCTACAAGAACTGGAGGGGATGGCTACACCTTC | TRBV29-1 | 13 | . | TRBJ1-2 | .
CASSMGPQDTIYF | TGCGCCAGCAGCATGGGACCCCAGGACACCATATATTTT | TRBV5-1 | 13 | . | TRBJ1-3 | .
CASSGGRAKNIQYF | TGTGCCAGCAGCGGGGGGCGGGCCAAAAACATTCAGTACTTC | TRBV2 | 14 | . | TRBJ2-4 | .
CASSVDPGTGTGEAFF | TGTGCCAGCAGCGTAGACCCTGGGACAGGAACCGGAGAGGCTTTCTTT | TRBV9 | 16 | TRBD1 | TRBJ1-1 | .
CASSLDPGIRTEAFF | TGCGCCAGCAGCTTGGACCCAGGTATACGCACTGAAGCTTTCTTT | TRBV5-1 | 15 | . | TRBJ1-1 | .
CASSRASGRAPYEQYF | TGTGCCAGCAGCCGAGCTAGCGGGAGGGCCCCCTACGAGCAGTACTTC | TRBV7-2 | 16 | TRBD2 | TRBJ2-7 | .
CASSLDGGDSIYGYTF | TGTGCCAGCAGCTTGGATGGAGGGGACAGCATCTATGGCTACACCTTC | TRBV5-4 | 16 | TRBD1 | TRBJ1-2 | .
CASSSGTVVYGYTF | TGTGCCAGCAGCTCCGGGACGGTCGTCTATGGCTACACCTTC | TRBV7-2 | 14 | . | TRBJ1-2 | few
CASSLVVRSGANVLTF | TGTGCCAGCAGCTTGGTGGTGCGCTCTGGGGCCAACGTCCTGACTTTC | TRBV5-4 | 16 | . | TRBJ2-6 | .
CASSLVLAEAFF | TGTGCCAGCAGCTTGGTTCTGGCTGAAGCTTTCTTT | TRBV5-5 | 12 | . | TRBJ1-1 | .
CASSYTGDQPQHF | TGTGCCAGCAGTTACACAGGAGATCAGCCCCAGCATTTT | TRBV2 | 13 | . | TRBJ1-5 | .
CASSEPTGFYRADTEAFF | TGCGCCAGCAGCGAACCCACAGGCTTTTATCGGGCTGACACTGAAGCTTTCTTT | TRBV4-1 | 18 | . | TRBJ1-1 | .
CASSPDLPEKLFF | TGTGCCAGCTCACCGGATCTGCCGGAAAAACTGTTTTTT | TRBV18 | 13 | . | TRBJ1-4 | .
CASSYLRQNTEAFF | TGTGCCAGCAGTTACTTACGGCAGAACACTGAAGCTTTCTTT | TRBV6-6 | 14 | . | TRBJ1-1 | .
CASSLQARTEAFF | TGTGCCAGCTCCCTCCAGGCGAGGACAGAAGCTTTCTTT | TRBV18 | 13 | . | TRBJ1-1 | .
CASSRTVEETQYF | TGCGCCAGCAGCAGGACAGTCGAAGAGACCCAGTACTTC | TRBV5-1 | 13 | . | TRBJ2-5 | .
CASSDVPSNYGYTF | TGCGCCAGCAGTGACGTCCCCTCTAACTATGGCTACACCTTC | TRBV10-2 | 14 | . | TRBJ1-2 | .